One sample yielded the 32 T cell receptor beta chains listed below, sequenced in a study of T-cell memory formation after mild COVID-19. TCRdb re-called the 5' RACE reads with MiXCR, one entry per CDR3 protein. The sample contains around 210,000 distinct CDR3 sequences, around 9.5% of which appear only once. The specimen was PBMCs or a T cell subset sorted from them (not recorded which). The receptors originated from a man aged 18 to 35 who had mild COVID-19 (a few samples of this study predate the infection). Cell type and time point are not known.

This clonotype came up a few times. The rearrangement links TRBV7-9 to TRBJ1-2; D not certain. Between the trimmed V and J ends, which lost 4 bases and 4 bases, there was a span of 7 bases. Germline V gives CDR1 SEHNR, CDR2 FQNEAQ (reference sequence). This CDR3 comprises 12 residues. CDR3 DNA sequence: TGTGCCAGCAGCTCGAGGTCCTATGGCTACACCTTC. It is translated as CASSSRSYGYTF.

This clonotype was counted only a few times. CDR3 protein: CSARGRGYNSPLHF. The CDR3 DNA follows: TGCAGTGCTAGGGGGCGCGGGTATAATTCACCCCTCCACTTT. The V call is TRBV20-1, the J call TRBJ1-6, with a weak D call TRBD1 (5 bases). CDR3 size: 14 residues. The germline CDR1 and CDR2 sequences are DFQATT and SNEGSKA (reference sequence). Trimming stripped 3 bases from V and 4 bases from J, with 10 bases between.

A remark on this clonotype: Sequence at one end of the junction differs from germline and may be a read error. CDR3 residues: CASSPGPGVREIQYF. In DNA form, the CDR3 reads TGCGCCAGCAGCCCGGGTCCGGGGGTCCGAGAGATCCAGTACTTC. V and J are TRBV5-1 and TRBJ2-5; D is possibly TRBD2 (6 bases). In germline, CDR1 is SGHRS, CDR2 YFSETQ. The CDR3 covers 15 residues.

This clonotype was recorded a few times. The chain couples TRBV20-1 to TRBJ2-1; D possibly corresponds to TRBD1 (5 bases). Germline V gene lookup returns CDR1 DFQATT and CDR2 SNEGSKA (reference sequence). The CDR3 totals 14 residues. V was pared by 1 base and J by 2 bases, with 9 bases between. CDR3 region: CSARAGFPYNEQFF. The CDR3 coding sequence is TGCAGTGCTAGAGCAGGGTTCCCCTACAATGAGCAGTTCTTC.

The chain employs TRBV7-2 and TRBJ1-2, with 9 bases fitting TRBD1. Germline lookup yields CDR1 SGHTA and CDR2 FQGNSA. The CDR3 totals 17 residues. With V trimmed by 5 bases and J by 4 bases, 14 bases remained unmatched. The CDR3 bases are TGTGCCAGCAGCCCGTTTAGGCGAGGGACAGGGCTCTATGGCTACACCTTC. This translates into CASSPFRRGTGLYGYTF.

This clonotype showed up many times. The genes are TRBV18 and TRBJ2-7; tentative D call: TRBD1 (6 bases). The V end lost 5 bases, the J end lost 6 bases, and 14 bases lay between the germline ends. The germline gives CDR1 KGHSH, CDR2 LQKENI. The CDR3 sequence is 13 residues long. The chain's CDR3 is CASSRSDSSEQYV. The CDR3 region has the DNA TGTGCCAGCTCAAGATCGGACAGTTCCGAGCAGTACGTC.

This sequence joins TRBV12-3 or TRBV12-4 and TRBJ2-5, with D possibly TRBD2 on 6 matching bases. The CDR3 totals 14 residues. Trimming stripped 7 bases from V and 7 bases from J, with 19 bases between. This CDR3 is CASTLRGTKGTQYF. As DNA, the CDR3 is TGTGCCAGCACCCTCCGCGGGACCAAAGGGACCCAGTACTTC.

This clonotype was seen more than once but under ten times. The CDR3 here is CASRPDTAGGTQYF. CDR3 coding DNA: TGCGCCAGCCGTCCTGACACCGCTGGCGGGACGCAGTATTTT. The chain carries TRBV5-1 and TRBJ2-3, with D tentatively TRBD2 (5 bases). V lost 7 bases and J 9 bases, leaving 21 bases between the germline ends. CDR1 and CDR2 from the germline V gene are SGHRS and YFSETQ. The CDR3 has 14 amino acids.

This clonotype was seen a few times. The chain links TRBV6-5 to TRBJ2-5; 13 bases are a match to TRBD2. The CDR3 spans 16 residues. Germline V gene data show CDR1 as MNHEY and CDR2 as SVGAGI. Trimming at V came to 2 bases and at J to 6 bases, leaving 6 bases not matched to a gene. In nucleotides, the CDR3 is TGTGCCAGCAGTTACACGGGACTAGCGGGACCACAGACCCAGTACTTC. It encodes CASSYTGLAGPQTQYF.

This clonotype was detected only a few times. The V gene is TRBV6-5, the J gene TRBJ2-6, with TRBD1 matching over 8 bases. V dropped 6 bases and J dropped 1; count of bases not matched to a gene: 8. The CDR3 is 17 amino acids. Germline V lookup: CDR1 MNHEY, CDR2 SVGAGI. CDR3 DNA: TGTGCCAGCAGCCGGACAGGGACGGGATCTGGGGCCAACGTCCTGACTTTC. Amino acid sequence: CASSRTGTGSGANVLTF.

The CDR3 loop reads CASSTGKEVCHEQYF. DNA of the CDR3: TGTGCCAGCAGCACAGGGAAAGAAGTTTGCCACGAGCAGTACTTC. The V call is TRBV7-7, the J call TRBJ2-7, with D possibly being TRBD1 (6 bases). This CDR3 is built from 15 residues. Between the trimmed V and J ends, which lost 5 bases and 5 bases, there was a span of 19 bases. Germline loops: CDR1 SSHAT, CDR2 FNYEAQ (reference sequence).

This clonotype came up a few times. The rearrangement joins TRBV20-1 to TRBJ2-1; D possibly corresponds to TRBD2 (5 bases). Germline CDR1 reads DFQATT; CDR2 reads SNEGSKA (reference sequence). The V and J ends lost 6 bases and 5 bases respectively, with 17 bases between them. The CDR3 consists of 14 residues. CDR3 region: CSATHGVLDNEQFF. The CDR3 coding sequence is TGCAGTGCCACACACGGGGTCTTGGACAATGAGCAGTTCTTC.

V is TRBV27 and J is TRBJ2-3; D remains unclear. CDR3 length equals 14 residues. Deletions cut 2 bases from V and 2 bases from J, with 8 bases between. Per germline, CDR1 MNHEY and CDR2 SMNVEV (reference sequence). The chain's CDR3 is CASSLPDTTDTQYF. CDR3 bases: TGTGCCAGCAGTTTACCCGACACCACAGATACGCAGTATTTT.

J is TRBJ1-1 and V is TRBV6-2 or TRBV6-3, with a possible D match to TRBD1 (5 bases). Germline V lookup: CDR1 MNHEY, CDR2 SVGEGT. The length of the CDR3 is 14 residues. Between the trimmed V and J ends, which lost 2 bases and 7 bases, there was a span of 14 bases. The CDR3 DNA reads TGTGCCAGCAGTTACCGGGGGTCGGAGAGTGAAGCTTTCTTT. Its protein product is CASSYRGSESEAFF.

This clonotype was recorded many times. The chain carries TRBV4-3 and TRBJ2-5, with D unresolved. V was cut by 0 bases and J by 11 bases, with 13 bases left in between. This CDR3 is built from 13 residues. Germline CDR1 is LGHNA and CDR2 is YSLEER. The CDR3 here is CASSQETWGTQYF. The CDR3 nucleotides are TGCGCCAGCAGCCAAGAAACTTGGGGAACGCAGTACTTC.

Ten or more counts support this clonotype. The chain has TRBV6-5 and TRBJ1-2; D perhaps matches TRBD1 (6 bases). This CDR3 comprises 14 residues. V was shortened by 5 bases and J by 4 bases, with 14 bases between the two germline ends. The germline V gene encodes CDR1 MNHEY and CDR2 SVGAGI. The CDR3 DNA is TGTGCCAGCAGTAAGGTCAGGGGTGGCTATGGCTACACCTTC. It encodes CASSKVRGGYGYTF.

This clonotype has just a few counts. The V and J genes are TRBV7-2 and TRBJ1-2; D gene ambiguous. This CDR3 is 15 amino acids long. Trimming took 1 base from V and 5 from J, leaving 14 bases between them. Per the germline V gene, CDR1 is SGHTA and CDR2 is FQGNSA. The CDR3 region has the DNA TGTGCCAGCAGCTTAGACTATACAGCACTGTATGGCTACACCTTC. It specifies CASSLDYTALYGYTF.

This clonotype occurred a few times. The chain joins TRBV12-3 or TRBV12-4 to TRBJ1-6; D is uncertain. V was clipped by 3 bases and J by 8 bases, with 11 bases between them. This CDR3 has 14 amino acids. Written as DNA, the CDR3 is TGTGCCAGCAGTTTTCAGGTCGCTTATTCACCCCTCCACTTT. It specifies CASSFQVAYSPLHF.

The rearrangement uses TRBV4-3 and TRBJ2-1, with D uncertain. The CDR3 runs 16 residues. The V gene's germline CDR1 is LGHNA and CDR2 YSLEER. Trimming pared 0 bases from V and 3 bases from J, leaving 12 bases between. The CDR3 loop is CASSQEILRYYNEQFF. CDR3 nucleotide sequence: TGCGCCAGCAGCCAAGAAATCTTAAGGTACTACAATGAGCAGTTCTTC.

This clonotype has just a few counts. This chain uses TRBV12-3 or TRBV12-4 with TRBJ2-7; weak D call: TRBD1 (5 bases). V was pared by 6 bases and J by 0 bases, with 15 bases between. The CDR3 consists of 15 residues. This CDR3 is CASRDQGYGSYEQYF. The CDR3 DNA follows: TGTGCCAGCAGGGATCAGGGATACGGCTCCTACGAGCAGTACTTC.

This clonotype showed up just a few times. The chain has TRBV27 and TRBJ2-7, with a possible D match to TRBD1 (5 bases). The V and J ends lost 2 bases and 10 bases respectively, with 15 bases between them. CDR1 and CDR2 (germline): MNHEY, SMNVEV (reference sequence). CDR3 length equals 13 residues. The DNA of the CDR3 is TGTGCCAGCAGTTTAGCACAGGTGTCGGCCCAGTACTTC. Its translation: CASSLAQVSAQYF.

This clonotype was observed a few times. The chain links TRBV7-2 to TRBJ1-1, with D possibly TRBD1 on 6 matching bases. The CDR3 length is 13 residues. The germline V gene encodes CDR1 SGHTA and CDR2 FQGNSA. Trimming removed 2 bases from V and 8 bases from J, with 12 bases in between. CDR3 protein: CASSLSHRDEAFF. The CDR3 DNA follows: TGTGCCAGCAGCTTAAGTCACAGGGACGAAGCTTTCTTT.

This chain joins TRBV11-2 and TRBJ1-1, with TRBD1 identical over 7 bases. This CDR3 spans 13 amino acids. Germline V gene lookup returns CDR1 SGHAT and CDR2 FQNNGV. J was trimmed by 6 bases and V by 2 bases; bases with no gene match: 3. The CDR3 loop is CASSLKGGPEAFF. The CDR3 DNA reads TGTGCCAGCAGCTTAAAAGGGGGCCCTGAAGCTTTCTTT.

This clonotype has just a few counts. V is TRBV9 and J is TRBJ2-1; perhaps TRBD2 as D (7 bases). From germline, CDR1 is SGDLS and CDR2 YYNGEE. This CDR3 is built from 13 residues. The ends were cut back, 3 bases at V and 14 bases at J, with 18 bases in the middle. DNA of the CDR3: TGTGCCAGCAGCGCCTACCGTGAGGGGGGGGAGTTCTTC. This translates into CASSAYREGGEFF. Complete variable domain (other parts from reference TRBV9 and TRBJ2-1): DSGVTQTPKHLITATGQRVTLRCSPRSGDLSVYWYQQSLDQGLQFLIQYYNGEERAKGNILERFSAQQFPDLHSELNLSSLELGDSALYFCASSAYREGGEFFGPGTRLTVL.

CDR3 loop: CATSESRGGWGNEQFF. The DNA of the CDR3 is TGTGCCACCAGTGAGTCCAGGGGGGGGTGGGGCAATGAGCAGTTCTTC. The chain uses TRBV24-1 and TRBJ2-1, with D possibly called TRBD1 or TRBD2 (7 bases each). Trimming left V 4 bases short and J 6 bases short, with 18 bases between. CDR3 size: 16 residues. CDR1 and CDR2 (germline): KGHDR, SFDVKD.

This clonotype was found many times. This chain uses TRBV12-3 or TRBV12-4 with TRBJ2-1; D is possibly TRBD2 (7 bases). Trimming shortened V by 3 bases and J by 7 bases, and 10 bases separated the two germline ends. This CDR3 contains 13 residues. This chain's CDR3 is CASSLRGLNEQFF. The CDR3 DNA is TGTGCCAGCAGTTTGCGGGGGCTGAATGAGCAGTTCTTC.

CDR3 protein: CASSWRLTQETQYF. In nucleotides, the CDR3 is TGTGCCAGCAGCTGGCGACTGACACAAGAGACCCAGTACTTC. This sequence joins TRBV7-2 and TRBJ2-5, with D hard to call. Germline-derived CDR1 and CDR2 are SGHTA and FQGNSA. The ends were cut back, 4 bases at V and 2 bases at J, with 11 bases in the middle. The CDR3 spans 14 residues.

This clonotype was counted between two and nine times. The CDR3 DNA follows: TGCGCCAGCAGCTTTCAGGGGTCGAACACTGAAGCTTTCTTT. This encodes CASSFQGSNTEAFF. The chain employs TRBV5-1 and TRBJ1-1, with D possibly being TRBD1 (6 bases). The V end was cut by 2 bases, the J end by 1 base, with 9 bases between. From germline, CDR1 is SGHRS and CDR2 YFSETQ. This CDR3 has 14 amino acids.

The rearrangement links TRBV7-8 to TRBJ2-7; D is undetermined. The CDR3 has 13 residues. Germline CDR1 reads SGHVS; CDR2 reads FQNEAQ. V was pared by 1 base and J by 3 bases, with 7 bases between. The CDR3 region has the DNA TGTGCCAGCAGCTTAGTAGTTAACTACGAGCAGTACGTC. Translation: CASSLVVNYEQYV.

This clonotype was found a few times. The CDR3 reads CASSQDWGTGGLRRGYTF. In DNA, the CDR3 is TGCGCCAGCAGCCAAGATTGGGGGACAGGGGGCTTAAGACGTGGCTACACCTTC. The chain employs TRBV4-3 and TRBJ1-2; 12 nucleotides agree with TRBD1. CDR3 length: 18 residues. Germline assignment: CDR1 LGHNA and CDR2 YSLEER. J was trimmed by 7 bases and V by 0 bases; bases with no gene match: 12.

This clonotype was counted a few times. The rearrangement uses TRBV6-2 or TRBV6-3 and TRBJ2-6, with unresolved D. Germline V CDR1 and CDR2: MNHEY, SVGEGT. The CDR3 has 14 residues. Trimming left V 6 bases short and J 4 bases short, with 10 bases between. CDR3 protein: CASRGPAGANVLTF. CDR3 coding DNA: TGTGCCAGCAGAGGGCCAGCCGGGGCCAACGTCCTGACTTTC.

V usage is TRBV11-2 and J usage is TRBJ1-4, with TRBD1 as a possible D gene (6 bases). Germline CDR1 reads SGHAT; CDR2 reads FQNNGV. The CDR3 consists of 12 residues. The CDR3, as DNA: TGTGCTGCGGGGGGCCTAAATGAAAAACTGTTTTTT. It codes for CAAGGLNEKLFF.